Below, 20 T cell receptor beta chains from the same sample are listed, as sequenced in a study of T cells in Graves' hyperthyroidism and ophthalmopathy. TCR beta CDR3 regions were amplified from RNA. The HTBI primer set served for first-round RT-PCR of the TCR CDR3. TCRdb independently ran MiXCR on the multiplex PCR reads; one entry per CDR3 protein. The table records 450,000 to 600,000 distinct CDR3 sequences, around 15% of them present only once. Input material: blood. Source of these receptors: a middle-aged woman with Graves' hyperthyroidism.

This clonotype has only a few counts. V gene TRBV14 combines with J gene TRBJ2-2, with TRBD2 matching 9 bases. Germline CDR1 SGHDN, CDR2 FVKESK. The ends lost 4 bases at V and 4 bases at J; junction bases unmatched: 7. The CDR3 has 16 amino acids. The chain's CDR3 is CASSPVSGSFTGELFF. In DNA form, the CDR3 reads TGTGCCAGCAGCCCCGTTAGCGGGAGCTTCACCGGGGAGCTGTTTTTT.

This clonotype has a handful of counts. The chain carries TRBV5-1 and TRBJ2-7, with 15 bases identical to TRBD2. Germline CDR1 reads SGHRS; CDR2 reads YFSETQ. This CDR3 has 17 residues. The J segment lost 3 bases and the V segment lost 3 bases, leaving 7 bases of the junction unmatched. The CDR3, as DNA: TGCGCCAGCAGCTCACAGGGACTAGCGGGAGGAGTCTACGAGCAGTACTTC. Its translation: CASSSQGLAGGVYEQYF.

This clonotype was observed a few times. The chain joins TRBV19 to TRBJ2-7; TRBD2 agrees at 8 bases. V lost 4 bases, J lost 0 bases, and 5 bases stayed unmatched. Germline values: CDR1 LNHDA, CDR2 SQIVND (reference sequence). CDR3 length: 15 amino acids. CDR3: CASSKVAGFSYEQYF. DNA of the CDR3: TGTGCCAGTAGTAAAGTAGCGGGGTTCTCCTACGAGCAGTACTTC.

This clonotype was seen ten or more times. The CDR3 is CASSLYQSTDTQYF. The CDR3, as DNA: TGTGCCAGCAGCTTGTACCAAAGCACAGATACGCAGTATTTT. V and J are TRBV5-6 and TRBJ2-3; D ambiguous. This CDR3 has 14 amino acids. Germline CDR1 SGHDT, CDR2 YYEEEE. The V gene lost 1 base and the J gene lost 0 bases, with 6 bases spanning the gap. Supplemented by reference TRBV5-6 and TRBJ2-3, the full variable domain reads DAGVTQSPTHLIKTRGQQVTLRCSPKSGHDTVSWYQQALGQGPQFIFQYYEEEERQRGNFPDRFSGHQFPNYSSELNVNALLLGDSALYLCASSLYQSTDTQYFGPGTRLTVL.

CDR3 DNA sequence: TGTGCCAGCAGCCACAAACTTGTAATCTCCTACAATGAGCAGTTCTTC. Protein: CASSHKLVISYNEQFF. The chain couples TRBV18 to TRBJ2-1; D gene uncertain. The CDR3 is 16 amino acids. V gave up 8 bases and J gave up 0 bases, with 17 bases separating them. Germline CDR1 reads KGHSH; CDR2 reads LQKENI.

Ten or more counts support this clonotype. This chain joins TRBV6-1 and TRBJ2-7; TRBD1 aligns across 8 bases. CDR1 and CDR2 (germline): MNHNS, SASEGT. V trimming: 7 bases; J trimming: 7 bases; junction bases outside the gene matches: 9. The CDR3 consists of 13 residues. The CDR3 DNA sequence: TGTGCCAGCACACTGACAGGGGCGCGGGAGCAGTACTTC. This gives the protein CASTLTGAREQYF.

CDR3 sequence: CASSFQGLAGGTGGEQFF. In nucleotides, the CDR3 is TGTGCCAGCAGCTTCCAGGGACTAGCGGGAGGGACAGGGGGTGAGCAGTTCTTC. The V and J genes are TRBV11-2 and TRBJ2-1; 16 positions match TRBD2. Looked up from germline, CDR1 is SGHAT and CDR2 is FQNNGV. The CDR3 runs to 18 residues. V lost 3 bases, J lost 9 bases, and 11 bases stayed unmatched.

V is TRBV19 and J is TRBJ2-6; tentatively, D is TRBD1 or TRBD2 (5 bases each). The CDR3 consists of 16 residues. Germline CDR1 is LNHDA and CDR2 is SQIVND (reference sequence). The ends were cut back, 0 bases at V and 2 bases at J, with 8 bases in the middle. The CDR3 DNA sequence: TGTGCCAGTAGTATAGATCTGGGGGCTGGGGCCAACGTCCTGACTTTC. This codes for CASSIDLGAGANVLTF.

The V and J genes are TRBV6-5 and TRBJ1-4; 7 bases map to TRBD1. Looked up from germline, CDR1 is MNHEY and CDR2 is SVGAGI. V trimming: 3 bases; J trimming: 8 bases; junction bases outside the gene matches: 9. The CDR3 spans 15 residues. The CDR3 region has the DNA TGTGCCAGCAGTTATTTTACAGGGGAGCAAGAAAAACTGTTTTTT. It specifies CASSYFTGEQEKLFF.

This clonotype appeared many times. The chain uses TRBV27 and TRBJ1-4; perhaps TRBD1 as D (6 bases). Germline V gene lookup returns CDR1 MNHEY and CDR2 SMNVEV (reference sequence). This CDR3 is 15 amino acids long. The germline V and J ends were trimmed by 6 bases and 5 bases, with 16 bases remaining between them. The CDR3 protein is CASRWQGGVNEKLFF. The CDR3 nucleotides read TGTGCCAGCAGGTGGCAAGGGGGGGTGAATGAAAAACTGTTTTTT. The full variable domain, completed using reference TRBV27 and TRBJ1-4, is EAQVTQNPRYLITVTGKKLTVTCSQNMNHEYMSWYRQDPGLGLRQIYYSMNVEVTDKGDVPEGYKVSRKEKRNFPLILESPSPNQTSLYFCASRWQGGVNEKLFFGSGTQLSVL.

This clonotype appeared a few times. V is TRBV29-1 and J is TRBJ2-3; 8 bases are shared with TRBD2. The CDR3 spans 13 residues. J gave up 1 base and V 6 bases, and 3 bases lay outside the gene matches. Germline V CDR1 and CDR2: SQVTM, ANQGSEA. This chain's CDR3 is CSVVTSGTDTQYF. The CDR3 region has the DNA TGCAGCGTCGTGACTAGCGGCACAGATACGCAGTATTTT.

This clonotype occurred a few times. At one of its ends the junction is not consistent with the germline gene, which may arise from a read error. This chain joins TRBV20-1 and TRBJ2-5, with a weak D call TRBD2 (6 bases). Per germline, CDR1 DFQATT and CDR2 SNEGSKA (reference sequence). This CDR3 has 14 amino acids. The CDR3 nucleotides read TGCAGTGCCAGAGGGCCAATGGGGAGGGAGACCCAGTACTTC. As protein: CSARGPMGRETQYF.

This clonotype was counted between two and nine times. Here the CDR3 reads CASRSGQGTLVAKNIQYF. DNA of the CDR3: TGTGCCAGCAGGTCGGGACAGGGGACTTTGGTGGCCAAAAACATTCAGTACTTC. This chain joins TRBV3-1 and TRBJ2-4; 10 bases match TRBD1. The trim removed 6 bases at V and 1 base at J, leaving 12 bases unmatched. The CDR3 is 18 amino acids. CDR1 and CDR2 from the germline V gene are LGHDT and YNNKEL (reference sequence).

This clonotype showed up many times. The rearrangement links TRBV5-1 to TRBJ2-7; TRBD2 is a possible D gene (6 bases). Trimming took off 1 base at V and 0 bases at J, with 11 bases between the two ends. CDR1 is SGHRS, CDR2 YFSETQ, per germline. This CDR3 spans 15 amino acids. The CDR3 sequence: CASSLWASDSYEQYF. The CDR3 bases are TGCGCCAGCAGCTTGTGGGCTAGCGACTCCTACGAGCAGTACTTC.

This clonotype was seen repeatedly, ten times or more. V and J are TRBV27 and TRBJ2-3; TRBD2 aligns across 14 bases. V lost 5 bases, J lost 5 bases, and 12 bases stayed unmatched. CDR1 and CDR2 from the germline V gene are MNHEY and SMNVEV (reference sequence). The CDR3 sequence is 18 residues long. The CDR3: CASSASSGTSGRGDTQYF. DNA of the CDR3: TGTGCCAGCAGTGCCTCCTCCGGGACTAGCGGGAGAGGAGATACGCAGTATTTT.

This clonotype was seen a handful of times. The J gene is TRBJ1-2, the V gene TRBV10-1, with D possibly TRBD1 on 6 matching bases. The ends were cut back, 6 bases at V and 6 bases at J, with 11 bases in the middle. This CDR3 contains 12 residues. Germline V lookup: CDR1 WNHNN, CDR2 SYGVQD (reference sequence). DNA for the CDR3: TGCGCCAGCAGGGACAGTCCAAATGGCTACACCTTC. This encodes CASRDSPNGYTF.

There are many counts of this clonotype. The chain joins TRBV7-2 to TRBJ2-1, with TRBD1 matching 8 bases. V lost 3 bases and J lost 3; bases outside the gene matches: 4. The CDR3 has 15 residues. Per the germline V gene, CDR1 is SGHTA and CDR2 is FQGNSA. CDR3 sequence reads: CASSFGDRSYNEQFF. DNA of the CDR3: TGTGCCAGCAGCTTCGGGGACAGGAGCTACAATGAGCAGTTCTTC.

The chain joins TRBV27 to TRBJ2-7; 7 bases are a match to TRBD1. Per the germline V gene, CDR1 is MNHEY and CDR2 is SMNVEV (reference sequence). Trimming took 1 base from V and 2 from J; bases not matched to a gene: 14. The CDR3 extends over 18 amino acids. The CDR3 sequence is CASSLLGPTGVGTYEQYF. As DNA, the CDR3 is TGTGCCAGCAGTTTATTGGGGCCTACAGGGGTAGGCACCTACGAGCAGTACTTC.

The DNA of the CDR3 is TGTGCCAGTAGTTCGGGAGGAGGTCGGGAGACCCAGTACTTC. Encoded protein: CASSSGGGRETQYF. This chain joins TRBV19 and TRBJ2-5, with 7 bases that match TRBD2. Germline lookup yields CDR1 LNHDA and CDR2 SQIVND (reference sequence). The J segment lost 5 bases and the V segment lost 5 bases, leaving 8 bases of the junction unmatched. The CDR3 runs 14 residues.

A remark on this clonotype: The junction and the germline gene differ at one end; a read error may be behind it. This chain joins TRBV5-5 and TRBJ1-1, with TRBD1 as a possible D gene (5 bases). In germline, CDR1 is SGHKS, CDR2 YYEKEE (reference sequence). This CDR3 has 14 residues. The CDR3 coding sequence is TGTGCCGGCAGTAAGGACACACTGAACACTGAAGCTTTCTTT. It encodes CAGSKDTLNTEAFF.